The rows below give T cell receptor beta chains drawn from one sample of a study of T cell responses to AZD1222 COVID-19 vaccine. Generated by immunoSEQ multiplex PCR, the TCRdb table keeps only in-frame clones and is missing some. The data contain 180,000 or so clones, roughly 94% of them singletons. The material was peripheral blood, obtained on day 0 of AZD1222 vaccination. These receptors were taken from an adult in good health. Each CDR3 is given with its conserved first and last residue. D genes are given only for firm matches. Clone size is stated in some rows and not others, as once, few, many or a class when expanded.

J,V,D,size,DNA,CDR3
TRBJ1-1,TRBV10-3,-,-,TGTGCCATCAGTGAGTCGATGGGCACTGAAGCTTTCTTT,CAISESMGTEAFF
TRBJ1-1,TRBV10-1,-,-,TGCGCCAGCAGTGCCTCGAGCCAGAACACTGAAGCTTTCTTT,CASSASSQNTEAFF
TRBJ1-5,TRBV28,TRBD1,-,TGTGCCAGCAGTCCCCGGGACAGGGAACCCCAGCATTTT,CASSPRDREPQHF
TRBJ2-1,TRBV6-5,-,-,TGTGCCAGCCATCAGGTTGACAATGAGCAGTTCTTC,CASHQVDNEQFF
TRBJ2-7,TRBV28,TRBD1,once,TGTGCCAGCAGTCAAGACAGGGAGTTCTACGAGCAGTACTTC,CASSQDREFYEQYF
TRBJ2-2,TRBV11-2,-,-,TGTGCCAGCAGCTTAGGATTAAAAGATGTTGAGGAGCTGTTTTTT,CASSLGLKDVEELFF
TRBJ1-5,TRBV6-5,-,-,TGTGCCAGCAGGAGTTATCAGCCCCAGCATTTT,CASRSYQPQHF
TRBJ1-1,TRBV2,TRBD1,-,TGTGCCATCTTAGGGGGACAGCAGAACACTGAAGCTTTCTTT,CAILGGQQNTEAFF
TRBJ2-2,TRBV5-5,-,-,TGTGCCAGCAGTCCCGACCCTTCCCGGACCGGGGAGCTGTTTTTT,CASSPDPSRTGELFF
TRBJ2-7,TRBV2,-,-,TGTGCCAGCAGTGAGGAGCAAGGGAGCGGCGAGCAGTACTTC,CASSEEQGSGEQYF
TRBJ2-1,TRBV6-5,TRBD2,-,TGTGCCAGCAGTTACGATCAAGTAGCGGGAGAGGAGCAGTTCTTC,CASSYDQVAGEEQFF
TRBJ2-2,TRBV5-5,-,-,TGTGCCAGCAGCTTGGGAGCTAGCAGGTACACCGGGGAGCTGTTTTTT,CASSLGASRYTGELFF
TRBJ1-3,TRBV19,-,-,TGTGCCAGTAGGGGAGGAAACACCATATATTTT,CASRGGNTIYF
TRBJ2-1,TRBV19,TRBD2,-,TGTGCCAGTAGTCCTAGCGGGAGGGCCCTCAGGAATGAGCAGTTCTTC,CASSPSGRALRNEQFF
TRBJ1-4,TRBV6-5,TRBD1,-,TGTGCCAGCAGTTACTCGCCGACAGGGAGCGAAAAACTGTTTTTT,CASSYSPTGSEKLFF
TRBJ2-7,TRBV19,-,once,TGTGCCAGTAGTATAGCGGGGACGGCCTCCTACGAGCAGTACTTC,CASSIAGTASYEQYF
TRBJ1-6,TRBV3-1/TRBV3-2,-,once,TGTGCCAGCAGCCCCTCCGGTTCTCGAGGTTCACCCCTCCACTTT,CASSPSGSRGSPLHF
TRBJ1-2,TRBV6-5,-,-,TGTGCCAGCAAGGAGGGCCTGGCTAACTATGGCTACACCTTC,CASKEGLANYGYTF
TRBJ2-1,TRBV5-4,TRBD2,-,TGTGCCAGCAGCTTTAGCGGGAGGGCCGGCGGATACAATGAGCAGTTCTTC,CASSFSGRAGGYNEQFF
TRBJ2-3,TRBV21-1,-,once,TGTGCCAGCAGCGAGATGGATACGCAGTATTTT,CASSEMDTQYF
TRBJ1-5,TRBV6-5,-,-,TGTGGGGCGGGAGCCCGCAATCAGCCCCAGCATTTT,CGAGARNQPQHF
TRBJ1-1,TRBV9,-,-,TGTGCCAGCAGCGTGAGGGGGTGGGGCACTGAAGCTTTCTTT,CASSVRGWGTEAFF
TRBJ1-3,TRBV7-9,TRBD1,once,TGTGCCAGCAGCTTATTAAGGCGACAGGGCTTTCGAAACACCATATATTTT,CASSLLRRQGFRNTIYF
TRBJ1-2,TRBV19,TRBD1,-,TGTGCCAGTAGACCAGGGGGCGGTGGCTACACCTTC,CASRPGGGGYTF
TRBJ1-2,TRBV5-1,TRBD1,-,TGCGCCAGCAGCTTGGGGAAATCGACAGGGGGCGACGGCTACACCTTC,CASSLGKSTGGDGYTF
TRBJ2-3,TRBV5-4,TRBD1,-,TGTGCCAGCAGCTTAGGGGGCCCTGCCGCATTAGATACGCAGTATTTT,CASSLGGPAALDTQYF
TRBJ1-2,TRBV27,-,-,TGTGCCAGCAGCCGACAGCGGCAGGGCTATGGCTACACCTTC,CASSRQRQGYGYTF
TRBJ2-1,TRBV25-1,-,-,TGTGCCAGCAGTGAGCCTCTAGTAGTCTTTGGCCGGCAGTTCTTC,CASSEPLVVFGRQFF
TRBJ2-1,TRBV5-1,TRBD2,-,TGCGCCAGCAGCTCCGGGACTAGCAGTTACAATGAGCAGTTCTTC,CASSSGTSSYNEQFF
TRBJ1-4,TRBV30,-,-,TGTGCCTACGATCCGTTCAGCGCAAATGAAAAACTGTTTTTT,CAYDPFSANEKLFF
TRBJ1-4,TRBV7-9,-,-,TGTGCCAGCCCCCTGGAGGCTAGCGGTGAAAAACTGTTTTTT,CASPLEASGEKLFF
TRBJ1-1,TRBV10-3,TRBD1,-,TGTGCCATCAGGACCCGGACAGGGGCGAACACTGAAGCTTTCTTT,CAIRTRTGANTEAFF
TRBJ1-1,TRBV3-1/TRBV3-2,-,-,TGTGCCAGCAGCCAAGCTCCGAACACTGAAGCTTTCTTT,CASSQAPNTEAFF
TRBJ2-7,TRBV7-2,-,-,TGTGCCAGCAGCACCGGACCCGGGGTATACGAGCAGTACTTC,CASSTGPGVYEQYF
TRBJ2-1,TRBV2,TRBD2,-,TGTGCCAGCAGTGTGGCTAGCGGGAGTAACAATGAGCAGTTCTTC,CASSVASGSNNEQFF
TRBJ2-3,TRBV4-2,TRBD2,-,TGTGCCAGCAGCCAAGAGGTTCGACTAGCGGGAGGGAGGGGCCGCACAGATACGCAGTATTTT,CASSQEVRLAGGRGRTDTQYF
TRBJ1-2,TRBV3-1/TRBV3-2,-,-,TGTGCCAGCAGCCAACCCTCAGGAGTCAACTACACCTTC,CASSQPSGVNYTF